The T cell receptor (beta chain) under discussion was sequenced for a study of T cell repertoires and HLA-DP antigens (dated by TCRdb to the late 2010s). About the investigation overall: Using HeLa cells transduced to present allogeneic HLA-DP, the study set up an in vitro model of CD4+ T cell alloreactivity. One alloantigen differed from self by one peptide-binding groove amino acid, whereas the other differed by ten, modelling structurally similar versus dissimilar alloantigens. Of the three donors, two were male and one was female, and their ages ranged from the 18-to-29 age band up to the 60-to-69 age band. On average, 218.4 ng of DNA went in for sorted CD137+CD4+ samples, versus about 1,200 ng for pre-culture CD4+ samples.

The immunoSEQ multiplex PCR, with forward primers for 54 TRBV segments and reverse primers for 13 TRBJ segments, was used to amplify TCRB CDR3 regions. Pre-culture CD4+ samples were sequenced at deep resolution with a target of 200,000 or so T cell genomes. Sequencing of the amplicons was done on an Illumina HiSeq System, giving 87 bp reads that spanned the CDR3. Per the source publication's procedure: Correction for PCR and sequencing errors was applied to reads, and CDR3 regions were defined through alignment to IMGT reference sequences. Synthetic template pools were used to estimate counts of templates and unique rearrangements. Clonality was computed as 1 minus Pielou's evenness. Richness was estimated with the Daley-Smith estimator. Repertoire overlap was measured with Morisita's index. Clones found in cultured samples but undetected in the pre-culture repertoire of the corresponding donor were defined as low-abundance clones. TCRdb's version of the immuneACCESS table is confined to in-frame rearrangements and falls short of the full clone set. An unresolved V gene accounts for under half of the shortfall where checked; the remainder is of unknown origin. That table supplies the V and J calls and clone size; D and trimming were determined from the DNA. The sample table contains 85,000 to 90,000 clones; only one count was recorded for around nine tenths of them. The ten largest clones add up to 1.5% to 2% of the sample.

The paper's findings and limits, for the study overall: Separate analysis of naive and memory CD4+ repertoires was not performed. Clonality of sorted CD137+ cells was similar against both alloantigens (roughly 0.4) and much higher than in pre-culture samples (around 0.04). Clones undetected before culture had an average cumulative frequency of about 36% against one allele and approximately 51% against the other. The study was limited by having only three donors, by relying on a non-physiological HeLa antigen-presenting system, and by using total CD4+ responder cells.

Magnetic bead negative selection was used to isolate untouched CD4+ T cells from Ficoll-separated PBMC, with an average purity of almost 98%. Untouched CD4+ T cells were isolated from Ficoll-separated PBMC with magnetic beads, reaching about 97.7% purity with negligible CD8+ contamination. Peripheral blood mononuclear cells were supplied by the buffy coats of a few healthy blood donors, who served as the study donors. All three donors were CMV seronegative. The DNeasy Blood & Tissue Kit was used for extraction of genomic DNA. For each subject, genomic DNA from sorted CD137+CD4+ cells and from pre-culture CD4+ baseline samples underwent TCRB sequencing. As to this clone: The target of this receptor is not known. No base qualities exist here, and no much larger clone lies one base off it.

Germline trimming amounts to 0 bases on V and 8 bases on J, with 8 as the count of junction bases outside the gene matches. Per the germline V gene (reference sequence), MNHEY is the CDR1 and SMNVEV is the CDR2. The CDR3 runs 16 amino acids, cysteine and phenylalanine included. Kept here is only the CDR3 DNA, which spans 48 bases and is read in frame from base 1. The source of this sequence is a man in his fifties or sixties in good health and CMV-seronegative. The sequencing input was CD4+ T cells from PBMCs. The chain is assembled from TRBV27 and TRBJ1-2; TRBD1 fits 11 bases in the junction. The CDR3 protein is CASSLSRTGGFGGYTF. The DNA sequence is given as TGTGCCAGCAGTTTATCAAGGACAGGGGGCTTTGGCGGCTACACCTTC.